The clone carrying this T cell receptor (beta chain) came up a few times. Its target is unknown. TCRbeta library preparation incorporated unique molecular identifiers. One entry per CDR3 protein, called by TCRdb with MiXCR from the PCR reads. The top ten hold approximately 38% of the sample, which has 300,000 to 350,000 distinct CDR3 sequences, around 15% seen once. Trimming shortened V by 2 bases and J by 2 bases, and 13 bases separated the two germline ends. The germline gives CDR1 MNHEY, CDR2 SMNVEV (reference sequence). CDR3 length equals 15 residues. The sample originates from a study of T-cell reconstitution after alpha-beta-depleted transplantation in children. Findings and caveats of the study: At one year after transplant, newly produced T cells mostly accounted for T-cell counts and diversity. Reportedly, only several hundred clones from non-depleted graft cells drove alpha-beta T-cell counts at about two months. Surviving recipient T cells and thymic progenitors produced the high day-60 TCRbeta diversity seen in some patients.

The chain uses TRBV27 and TRBJ2-7; TRBD1 or TRBD2 may be the D gene (5 bases each). The specimen comprised PBMCs, mostly from graft donor cells, sampled 360 days after TCRalphabeta/CD19-depleted stem cell transplant. This sequence originates from a male patient between 2 and 10 years old who had a stem cell transplant for acute lymphoblastic leukemia, so the T cells may come from the graft donor. CDR3 sequence: CASSLKGLTTYEQYF. CDR3 coding DNA: TGTGCCAGCAGTTTAAAGGGGCTGACTACCTACGAGCAGTACTTC.